These 18 T cell receptor beta chains were all obtained from the same sample, sequenced in a study of identical twins. TCRdb redid the calling of the 5' RACE reads with MiXCR, one entry per CDR3 protein. The sample lists around 1.7 million distinct CDR3 sequences; around a third were seen once. Sequences were obtained from cord blood. The receptors were gathered from a newborn girl in good health.

V and J are TRBV27 and TRBJ2-1, with 8 bases fitting TRBD2. CDR1 is MNHEY and CDR2 is SMNVEV in the germline V gene (reference sequence). This CDR3 spans 17 amino acids. Trimming took 4 bases from V and 4 from J; bases not matched to a gene: 12. The CDR3 coding sequence is TGTGCCAGCAGTTCGCCCGAGCGGGAGAGGGGATACAATGAGCAGTTCTTC. Amino acids: CASSSPERERGYNEQFF.

The chain employs TRBV12-3 or TRBV12-4 and TRBJ2-5; 14 nucleotides match TRBD2. The last part of the DNA fits TRBJ2-7 better; the J call may be wrong. The CDR3 length is 18 residues. The CDR3 coding sequence is TGTGCCAGCAGTTTAGCAGGGACTAGCGGGGGACCCACCTACGAGCAGTACTTC. This encodes CASSLAGTSGGPTYEQYF.

The V gene is TRBV7-2, the J gene TRBJ2-7; 8 nucleotides agree with TRBD1. Germline CDR1 and CDR2: SGHTA and FQGNSA. This CDR3 contains 15 residues. V was clipped by 5 bases and J by 3 bases; unmatched bases: 9. CDR3 protein: CASSQQGQASYEQYF. The CDR3 DNA is TGTGCCAGCAGCCAGCAGGGACAGGCCAGCTACGAGCAGTACTTC.

There are a few counts of this clonotype. This chain uses TRBV20-1 with TRBJ1-2, with a weak D call TRBD1 (5 bases). The germline CDR1 and CDR2 sequences are DFQATT and SNEGSKA (reference sequence). V gave up 6 bases and J gave up 0 bases, with 17 bases separating them. The length of the CDR3 is 15 residues. The CDR3 sequence is CSAGDTASSNYGYTF. Here the CDR3 DNA reads TGCAGTGCGGGGGATACAGCCTCCTCTAACTATGGCTACACCTTC.

This clonotype was recorded once. A read error may account for a junction end that differs from germline. V and J are TRBV12-3 or TRBV12-4 and TRBJ2-5, with TRBD1 identical over 7 bases. The CDR3 loop spans 14 amino acids. The CDR3 sequence is CASSSRDRQEPQYF. In DNA, the CDR3 is TGTGCCAGCAGCTCGAGGGACAGACAAGAGCCCCAGTACTTC.

The genes are TRBV28 and TRBJ2-1; the D gene is possibly TRBD2 (6 bases). The J call is uncertain, as TRBJ2-7 better fits the DNA end. Germline V gene sequence: CDR1 MDHEN, CDR2 SYDVKM. The CDR3 is made up of 16 amino acids. CDR3 sequence reads: CATTLANGGYSYEQYF. Here the CDR3 DNA reads TGTGCCACCACACTCGCTAACGGAGGGTATTCCTACGAGCAGTACTTC.

The CDR3 sequence: CASSVYGSQGTDTQYF. DNA for the CDR3: TGTGCCAGCAGTGTCTACGGGAGCCAAGGCACAGATACGCAGTATTTT. The J gene is TRBJ2-3, the V gene TRBV25-1; D perhaps matches TRBD2 (6 bases). Germline CDR1 is MGHDK and CDR2 is SYGVNS. Trimming removed 4 bases at V and 1 base at J, with 15 bases between. This CDR3 is 16 amino acids long. The variable domain in full, completed from reference TRBV25-1 and TRBJ2-3, reads EADIYQTPRYLVIGTGKKITLECSQTMGHDKMYWYQQDPGMELHLIHYSYGVNSTEKGDLSSESTVSRIRTEHFPLTLESARPSHTSQYLCASSVYGSQGTDTQYFGPGTRLTVL.

V is TRBV6-6 and J is TRBJ2-7, with 10 positions matching TRBD1. CDR3 length: 14 residues. With 6 bases clipped from V and 6 bases from J, the junction kept 8 bases outside the gene matches. CDR1 and CDR2 from the germline V gene are MNHNY and SVGAGI (reference sequence). CDR3: CASRAGQGHFEQYF. The CDR3 bases are TGTGCCAGCAGAGCGGGACAGGGGCATTTCGAGCAGTACTTC.

The V and J genes are TRBV2 and TRBJ2-1; 9 bases align to TRBD2. Looked up from germline, CDR1 is SNHLY and CDR2 is FYNNEI. The J segment lost 0 bases and the V segment lost 4 bases, leaving 7 bases of the junction unmatched. This CDR3 region has 17 residues. CDR3 DNA sequence: TGTGCCAGCAGTGTGGGACTAGCAGCTCTCTCCTACAATGAGCAGTTCTTC. It encodes CASSVGLAALSYNEQFF.

Here the CDR3 reads CSARGTDWWPQHF. The CDR3 region has the DNA TGCAGTGCTAGAGGGACCGACTGGTGGCCCCAGCATTTT. The rearrangement joins TRBV20-1 to TRBJ1-5; no reliable D call. The ends were cut back, 1 base at V and 9 bases at J, with 13 bases in the middle. CDR3 length: 13 residues. CDR1 is DFQATT and CDR2 is SNEGSKA in the germline V gene (reference sequence).

The chain carries TRBV7-9 and TRBJ1-1, with 7 nucleotides matching TRBD1. The germline V gene has CDR1 SEHNR and CDR2 FQNEAQ (reference sequence). CDR3 length: 18 residues. Trimming cost V 5 bases and J 4 bases; bases outside gene matches: 19. The CDR3 region is CASSHTDIRQGSSTEAFF. The CDR3 coding sequence is TGTGCCAGCAGCCACACGGATATAAGACAGGGTTCCAGCACTGAAGCTTTCTTT.

This clonotype was found many times. The genes are TRBV10-3 and TRBJ2-5; a possible D gene is TRBD2 (6 bases). Trimming took off 0 bases at V and 2 bases at J, with 10 bases between the two ends. Germline V gene sequence: CDR1 ENHRY, CDR2 SYGVKD. There are 15 residues in the CDR3. For the CDR3, the DNA is TGTGCCATCAGTGAGTCTTCGCGGGGACAAGAGACCCAGTACTTC. Protein sequence: CAISESSRGQETQYF.

This clonotype was counted only a few times. The V gene is TRBV5-1, the J gene TRBJ1-2, with TRBD1 as a possible D gene (5 bases). Looked up from germline, CDR1 is SGHRS and CDR2 is YFSETQ. The length of the CDR3 is 15 residues. Trimming shortened V by 5 bases and J by 2 bases, and 16 bases separated the two germline ends. DNA for the CDR3: TGCGCCAGCAGACCCGGGGGGTCCGGAAACTATGGCTACACCTTC. Translated, it gives CASRPGGSGNYGYTF.

The J gene is TRBJ2-7, the V gene TRBV11-2; the D call may be TRBD1 or TRBD2 (6 bases each). The germline V and J ends were trimmed by 3 bases and 6 bases, with 18 bases remaining between them. The germline gives CDR1 SGHAT, CDR2 FQNNGV. This CDR3 is built from 15 residues. The CDR3 sequence is CASSFWGASEGEQYF. The CDR3 nucleotides read TGTGCCAGCAGCTTTTGGGGGGCTAGCGAGGGCGAGCAGTACTTC.

The gene calls are TRBV10-1 and TRBJ1-2; D is undetermined. The V end was cut by 2 bases, the J end by 8 bases, with 9 bases between. Germline CDR1 is WNHNN and CDR2 is SYGVQD (reference sequence). The CDR3 is made up of 12 amino acids. This CDR3 is CASSETQRGYTF. CDR3 bases: TGCGCCAGCAGTGAGACCCAACGGGGCTACACCTTC.

The chain links TRBV7-2 to TRBJ2-4; TRBD2 matches at 14 bases. Germline-derived CDR1 and CDR2 are SGHTA and FQGNSA. The CDR3 has 19 residues. The ends lost 3 bases at V and 0 bases at J; junction bases unmatched: 7. CDR3 DNA sequence: TGTGCCAGCAGCTTCCCCGGGACTAGCGGGGGACTAGCCAAAAACATTCAGTACTTC. The encoded protein is CASSFPGTSGGLAKNIQYF.

The V call is TRBV7-6, the J call TRBJ2-5; D possibly corresponds to TRBD1 (6 bases). The CDR3 spans 15 residues. CDR1 and CDR2 from the germline V gene are SGHVS and FNYEAQ. V was shortened by 1 base and J by 2 bases, with 11 bases between the two germline ends. The CDR3 DNA reads TGTGCCAGCAGCTTAGGGACCGGGACACAAGAGACCCAGTACTTC. Translated, it gives CASSLGTGTQETQYF.

V is TRBV7-2 and J is TRBJ1-5; TRBD1 matches 7 bases. The germline gives CDR1 SGHTA, CDR2 FQGNSA. The trim removed 1 base at V and 3 bases at J, leaving 6 bases unmatched. This CDR3 spans 16 amino acids. CDR3 region: CASSLVTGLPNQPQHF. The CDR3 DNA sequence: TGTGCCAGCAGCTTAGTGACAGGGCTGCCCAATCAGCCCCAGCATTTT.